This T cell receptor beta chain was obtained from a study of blood T cell repertoires in COVID-19. Study-wide background: Material from acute and convalescent COVID-19 was sourced from the United States, Italy and Spain. From T cells, B-cell-depleted T cells, or PBMCs came the material, which was cDNA or gDNA.

This CDR3 has 15 amino acids. Trimming shortened V by 3 bases and J by 2 bases, and 10 bases separated the two germline ends. Germline V gives CDR1 KGHSH, CDR2 LQKENI. Methods used by the authors: Nucleated cell number was recorded as an estimate derived from reference gene primer amplification. Data came from immunoSEQ multiplex PCR; TCRdb stores just in-frame clones and leaves some out. That table furnishes V, J and clone size, whereas the DNA furnished D and trimming. The profile covers some 130,000 clones, with approximately 90% appearing a single time and just under 3% taken by the ten largest. The sample comprised peripheral blood. The V gene is TRBV18, the J gene TRBJ1-4, with D possibly matching TRBD1 (5 bases). This clonotype was obtained from a man between 60 and 75 years old with active or convalescent COVID-19. Written as DNA, the CDR3 is TGTGCCAGCTCACCTCAGGGTCCCACTAATGAAAAACTGTTTTTT. It codes for CASSPQGPTNEKLFF. Complete variable domain (other parts from reference TRBV18 and TRBJ1-4): NAGVMQNPRHLVRRRGQEARLRCSPMKGHSHVYWYRQLPEEGLKFMVYLQKENIIDESGMPKERFSAEFPKEGPSILRIQQVVRGDSAAYFCASSPQGPTNEKLFFGSGTQLSVL.